This entry lists 16 T cell receptor beta chains sequenced from one sample in a study of human T cells and chemical hapten exposure. Specified time point: patch test 1, 2 weeks after DPC sensitization. This sample's treatment: therapeutic diphenylcyclopropenone sensitization with weekly scalp DPC. TCRdb reprocessed the RACE reads with MiXCR, giving one entry per CDR3 protein. The sample lists some 49,000 distinct CDR3 sequences; 9.3% were seen once. The source was whole blood, collected in connection with sensitization to the hapten diphenylcyclopropenone (DPC). The source of these receptors is a woman in her forties or fifties with alopecia areata. Some clones in this sample may be carry-over from other donors' samples.

This chain connects TRBV18 to TRBJ2-2; TRBD1 matches 7 bases. CDR1 is KGHSH and CDR2 is LQKENI in the germline V gene. The CDR3 length is 16 residues. The V and J ends lost 2 bases and 4 bases, in that order; junction bases with no gene match: 7. The CDR3 sequence is CASSPTGAPVTGELFF. Written as DNA, the CDR3 is TGTGCCAGCTCACCAACAGGGGCCCCGGTCACCGGGGAGCTGTTTTTT.

The chain links TRBV10-3 to TRBJ1-3, with 9 nucleotides matching TRBD1. Germline trimming cut 7 bases from V and 1 base from J; bases unmatched to any gene: 5. This CDR3 comprises 15 residues. Germline-derived CDR1 and CDR2 are ENHRY and SYGVKD. The CDR3 here is CAIKRQGGSGNTIYF. The CDR3 DNA is TGTGCCATCAAGAGACAGGGGGGGTCTGGAAACACCATATATTTT.

This clonotype was detected many times. The chain couples TRBV20-1 to TRBJ1-1; 7 positions match TRBD1. CDR1 DFQATT and CDR2 SNEGSKA come from the germline V gene (reference sequence). Unmatched junction bases numbered 7, after V lost 0 bases and J lost 0 bases. CDR3 length equals 16 residues. The CDR3 here is CSARDRDRLLNTEAFF. CDR3 DNA sequence: TGCAGTGCTAGAGATCGGGACAGACTTTTGAACACTGAAGCTTTCTTT.

This clonotype came up many times. The chain joins TRBV15 to TRBJ1-5; 11 bases line up with TRBD1. The trim removed 1 base at V and 6 bases at J, leaving 8 bases unmatched. In germline, CDR1 is LNHNV, CDR2 YYDKDF (reference sequence). The length of the CDR3 is 17 residues. In nucleotides, the CDR3 is TGTGCCACCAGCAGAGCTCCGGGACAGGGGGACGGTCAGCCCCAGCATTTT. Encoded protein: CATSRAPGQGDGQPQHF.

This clonotype showed up many times. J is TRBJ2-3 and V is TRBV18; 7 nucleotides match TRBD1. Germline CDR1 KGHSH, CDR2 LQKENI. V was clipped by 4 bases and J by 6 bases; unmatched bases: 4. This CDR3 is 13 amino acids long. CDR3 nucleotide sequence: TGTGCCAGCTCACACACACAGGGGGATACGCAGTATTTT. Residues: CASSHTQGDTQYF. The full variable domain, rest sourced from reference TRBV18 and TRBJ2-3, is NAGVMQNPRHLVRRRGQEARLRCSPMKGHSHVYWYRQLPEEGLKFMVYLQKENIIDESGMPKERFSAEFPKEGPSILRIQQVVRGDSAAYFCASSHTQGDTQYFGPGTRLTVL.

This clonotype was seen repeatedly, ten times or more. The V call is TRBV11-2, the J call TRBJ2-7; 8 bases map to TRBD1. Germline V gene sequence: CDR1 SGHAT, CDR2 FQNNGV. V lost 1 base to trimming and J lost 2 bases; unmatched junction nucleotides: 1. CDR3 size: 14 residues. DNA for the CDR3: TGTGCCAGCAGCTTAGGGACAGGGACCTACGAGCAGTACTTC. The encoded protein is CASSLGTGTYEQYF.

In its sample, this clonotype was seen many times. CDR3 bases: TGCAGCGTCTCCGGGACAGAGACCTCTGGGGCCAACGTCCTGACTTTC. Its protein product is CSVSGTETSGANVLTF. This rearrangement joins TRBV29-1 to TRBJ2-6; 7 bases line up with TRBD1. This CDR3 is built from 16 residues. Germline V gene lookup returns CDR1 SQVTM and CDR2 ANQGSEA. Trimming removed 6 bases from V and 0 bases from J; junction bases left unmatched: 8.

This clonotype was counted many times. The chain employs TRBV5-1 and TRBJ2-5, with 11 bases aligning to TRBD2. CDR1 and CDR2 (germline): SGHRS, YFSETQ. The junction had 7 bases not matched to a gene; V was cut back by 4 bases and J by 2 bases. The CDR3 contains 16 residues. In nucleotides, the CDR3 is TGCGCCAGCAGCAAAGACCGGACTAGCGGGCAAGAGACCCAGTACTTC. Its protein is CASSKDRTSGQETQYF.

This clonotype was observed a few times. The chain combines TRBV14 with TRBJ2-7; 7 bases agree with TRBD2. CDR3 length equals 15 residues. Germline V gene sequence: CDR1 SGHDN, CDR2 FVKESK. Trimming took 1 base from V and 5 from J; bases not matched to a gene: 8. The CDR3 here is CASSQGLAEQDEQYF. In nucleotides, the CDR3 is TGTGCCAGCAGCCAAGGACTAGCAGAACAGGACGAGCAGTACTTC.

As regards this clonotype: This may arise from a read error, as a much more abundant clone is one base away. V usage is TRBV7-9 and J usage is TRBJ2-7, with D tentatively TRBD1 (6 bases). Germline V gives CDR1 SEHNR, CDR2 FQNEAQ (reference sequence). V was pared by 0 bases and J by 5 bases, with 11 bases between. This CDR3 region has 14 residues. CDR3 loop: CASSLADRANEQYF. In DNA form, the CDR3 reads TGTGCCAGCAGCTTAGCGGACAGAGCCAACGAGCAGTACTTC.

This clonotype occurred many times. The V gene is TRBV6-5, the J gene TRBJ2-3; 7 bases are shared with TRBD2. The V gene end was trimmed by 4 bases and the J gene end by 5 bases; junction bases not matched to a gene: 9. The CDR3 is made up of 15 amino acids. The V gene's germline CDR1 is MNHEY and CDR2 SVGAGI. The CDR3 DNA is TGTGCCAGCAGTTGGGGACTCCGGGAGGAAGATACGCAGTATTTT. It is translated as CASSWGLREEDTQYF.

This clonotype appeared a few times. This chain connects TRBV3-1 to TRBJ1-2; D gene ambiguous. Trimming removed 4 bases at V and 3 bases at J, with 9 bases between. The CDR3 is 13 amino acids. CDR1 and CDR2 (germline): LGHDT, YNNKEL (reference sequence). The chain's CDR3 is CASSPTRDYGYTF. The CDR3 DNA sequence: TGTGCCAGCAGCCCTACGCGGGACTATGGCTACACCTTC. The full variable domain, completed using reference TRBV3-1 and TRBJ1-2, is DTAVSQTPKYLVTQMGNDKSIKCEQNLGHDTMYWYKQDSKKFLKIMFSYNNKELIINETVPNRFSPKSPDKAHLNLHINSLELGDSAVYFCASSPTRDYGYTFGSGTRLTVV.

In its sample, this clonotype was seen many times. The CDR3 reads CSATRTANTEAFF. The CDR3 region has the DNA TGCAGTGCTACCCGGACAGCGAACACTGAAGCTTTCTTT. This chain links TRBV20-1 with TRBJ1-1; possibly TRBD1 for D (6 bases). V shed 4 bases and J shed 1 base, with 10 bases lying between them. Per the germline V gene, CDR1 is DFQATT and CDR2 is SNEGSKA (reference sequence). The CDR3 has 13 amino acids.

This clonotype was counted many times. V usage is TRBV20-1 and J usage is TRBJ1-2; D is ambiguous. Trimming left V 6 bases short and J 5 bases short, with 19 bases between. The CDR3 totals 14 residues. Germline V gene data show CDR1 as DFQATT and CDR2 as SNEGSKA (reference sequence). CDR3 nucleotides: TGCAGTGCGCCCAGAGCTCCCGGGTCGTATGGCTACACCTTC. This encodes CSAPRAPGSYGYTF.

This clonotype was seen many times. The DNA for the CDR3 is TGTGCCAGCTCACCCGCCTCCGGGACAGCCTATGGCTACACCTTC. Its translation is CASSPASGTAYGYTF. The chain uses TRBV18 and TRBJ1-2; TRBD1 matches at 7 bases. CDR1 is KGHSH and CDR2 is LQKENI in the germline V gene. With V trimmed by 3 bases and J by 4 bases, 8 bases remained unmatched. CDR3 size: 15 residues.

This clonotype was seen many times. In nucleotides, the CDR3 is TGTGCCAGCAGTTTACAAACGGGAGGGAAGAGTGAGCAGTTCTTC. It codes for CASSLQTGGKSEQFF. V and J are TRBV27 and TRBJ2-1; 8 positions agree with TRBD2. This CDR3 contains 15 residues. Germline V gene lookup returns CDR1 MNHEY and CDR2 SMNVEV (reference sequence). With 2 bases clipped from V and 9 bases from J, the junction kept 9 bases outside the gene matches.